The 4 T cell receptor beta chains below come from one sample, sequenced in a study of Ad26.COV2.S vaccination and SARS-CoV-2 variants. The sample's treatment: some 19 received Ad26.COV2.S at low or high dose, single or two shots; several received placebo; per-sample allocation not given. After the first vaccine or placebo injection, samples were drawn on day 63. Generated by immunoSEQ multiplex PCR, the TCRdb table keeps only in-frame clones and is missing some. This sample has approximately 400,000 clones; 83% occur once, and the top ten carry about 7.4%. The sample was peripheral blood, taken in a trial of Ad26.COV2.S vaccine versus placebo. All receptors derive from a person between 18 and 59 years old who received the Ad26.COV2.S COVID-19 vaccine or a placebo.

The chain links TRBV7-2 to TRBJ1-6, with a weak D call TRBD1 (6 bases). CDR3 length: 15 amino acids. The germline V and J ends were trimmed by 2 bases and 11 bases, with 16 bases remaining between them. Germline V lookup: CDR1 SGHTA, CDR2 FQGNSA. As DNA, the CDR3 is TGTGCCAGCAGCTTAAAAGTAGGACCAGGGGCACCCCTCCACTTT. The encoded protein is CASSLKVGPGAPLHF.

The rearrangement uses TRBV10-1 and TRBJ2-2; D remains unclear. Looked up from germline, CDR1 is WNHNN and CDR2 is SYGVQD (reference sequence). V dropped 6 bases and J dropped 4 bases, with 6 bases sitting between them. The CDR3 sequence is 12 residues long. CDR3 nucleotide sequence: TGCGCCAGCAGCTGGATCACCGGGGAGCTGTTTTTT. The encoded protein is CASSWITGELFF.

This chain connects TRBV30 to TRBJ1-1; D is uncertain. There are 15 residues in the CDR3. Germline V gene lookup returns CDR1 GTSNPN and CDR2 SVGIG (reference sequence). V shed 3 bases and J shed 4 bases, with 18 bases lying between them. The CDR3, as DNA: TGTGCCTGGAGCGGAGGACTATGGGTTGGCACTGAAGCTTTCTTT. It translates to CAWSGGLWVGTEAFF.

The chain employs TRBV5-1 and TRBJ2-2; D gene uncertain. CDR3 size: 12 residues. V lost 0 bases and J lost 6, with 3 bases in between. Germline V lookup: CDR1 SGHRS, CDR2 YFSETQ. CDR3 region: CASSLVAGELFF. The CDR3 nucleotides read TGCGCCAGCAGCTTGGTAGCCGGGGAGCTGTTTTTT. The variable domain in full, with the rest retrieved from reference TRBV5-1 and TRBJ2-2, is KAGVTQTPRYLIKTRGQQVTLSCSPISGHRSVSWYQQTPGQGLQFLFEYFSETQRNKGNFPGRFSGRQFSNSRSEMNVSTLELGDSALYLCASSLVAGELFFGEGSRLTVL.